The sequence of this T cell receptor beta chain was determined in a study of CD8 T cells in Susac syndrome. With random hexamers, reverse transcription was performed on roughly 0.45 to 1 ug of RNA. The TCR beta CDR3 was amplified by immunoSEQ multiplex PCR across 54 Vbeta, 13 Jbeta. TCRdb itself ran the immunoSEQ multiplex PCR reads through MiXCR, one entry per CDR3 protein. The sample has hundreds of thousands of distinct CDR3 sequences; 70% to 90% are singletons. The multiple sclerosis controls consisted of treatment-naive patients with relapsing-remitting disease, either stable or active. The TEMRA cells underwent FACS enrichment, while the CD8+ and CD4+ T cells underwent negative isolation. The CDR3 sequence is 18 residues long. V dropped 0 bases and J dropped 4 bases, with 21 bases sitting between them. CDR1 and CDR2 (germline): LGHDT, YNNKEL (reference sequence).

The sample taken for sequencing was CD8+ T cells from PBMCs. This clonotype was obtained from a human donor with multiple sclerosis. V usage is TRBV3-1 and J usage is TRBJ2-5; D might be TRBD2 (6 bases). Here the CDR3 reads CASSQDFFGGPGGETQYF. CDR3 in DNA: TGTGCCAGCAGCCAAGATTTTTTTGGAGGGCCCGGCGGAGAGACCCAGTACTTC.